The rows below give T cell receptor beta chains drawn from one sample of a study of T cell responses to AZD1222 COVID-19 vaccine. The protocol was immunoSEQ multiplex PCR, while the TCRdb copy is restricted to in-frame clones and leaves out a portion. Counted here are over 85,000 clones, roughly 90% occurring once; the ten biggest clones make up over 7.5%. The input for sequencing was peripheral blood, taken on day 0 of AZD1222 vaccination. The receptor set was obtained from an adult in good health. CDR3s include the opening cysteine and the closing phenylalanine or tryptophan. A D gene is named only where the DNA matches it firmly. The size field is filled for only some rows; it gives once, few, many or a size class.

d_call clone_size j_call v_call cdr3_aa cdr3_nt
TRBD2 . TRBJ2-1 TRBV7-7 CASSSGGYNEQFF TGTGCTAGCAGCTCCGGGGGGTACAATGAGCAGTTCTTC
. . TRBJ2-1 TRBV19 CASSVYWQGVIAYEQFF TGTGCCAGTAGTGTCTACTGGCAGGGTGTTATAGCGTATGAGCAGTTCTTC
TRBD1 . TRBJ2-1 TRBV14 CASARQGALNEQFF TGTGCCAGCGCACGACAGGGGGCATTAAATGAGCAGTTCTTC
TRBD1 . TRBJ1-2 TRBV13 CASSFSGTGVHGYTF TGTGCCAGCAGCTTCTCTGGGACAGGGGTTCACGGCTACACCTTC
. . TRBJ1-2 TRBV5-4 CASSFLTGAYGYTF TGTGCCAGCAGCTTTTTGACAGGTGCCTATGGCTACACCTTC
TRBD1 . TRBJ2-7 TRBV29-1 CSAVDRGLGEQYF TGCAGCGCCGTGGACAGGGGGCTGGGCGAGCAGTACTTC
TRBD1 . TRBJ1-2 TRBV29-1 CSVPGGQANYGYTF TGCAGCGTTCCAGGTGGACAGGCTAACTATGGCTACACCTTC
. . TRBJ2-7 TRBV12-3/TRBV12-4 CASSSGVSYEQYF TGTGCCAGCAGCTCGGGGGTCTCCTACGAGCAGTACTTC
. . TRBJ2-2 TRBV7-7 CASSRAVTGELFF TGTGCTAGCAGCCGAGCGGTAACCGGGGAGCTGTTTTTT
TRBD1 . TRBJ1-2 TRBV7-2 CASSAPGQAGYTF TGTGCCAGCAGCGCTCCGGGACAGGCTGGCTACACCTTC
. . TRBJ2-3 TRBV7-2 CASSLSSTDTQYF TGTGCCAGCAGCTTATCATCCACAGATACGCAGTATTTT
. . TRBJ1-2 TRBV6-5 CASSYPTGYGYTF TGTGCCAGCAGTTACCCCACAGGTTATGGCTACACCTTC
. . TRBJ1-3 TRBV6-2/TRBV6-3 CASSYGAPGNTIYF TGTGCCAGCAGTTACGGCGCTCCTGGAAACACCATATATTTT
. . TRBJ2-1 TRBV5-1 CASSPRGANSYNEQFF TGCGCCAGCAGCCCCCGGGGGGCAAACTCCTACAATGAGCAGTTCTTC
. . TRBJ2-1 TRBV24-1 CATSDRDPYNEQFF TGTGCCACCAGTGACAGGGACCCCTACAATGAGCAGTTCTTC
TRBD1 . TRBJ2-2 TRBV2 CASREGTVTGELFF TGTGCCAGCAGAGAAGGGACAGTTACCGGGGAGCTGTTTTTT
TRBD1 . TRBJ2-3 TRBV9 CASSEDRGPPTDTQYF TGTGCCAGCAGTGAAGACAGGGGGCCCCCCACAGATACGCAGTATTTT
TRBD1 . TRBJ2-7 TRBV3-1/TRBV3-2 CASSLGDRAGEQYF TGTGCCAGCAGCCTAGGGGACAGGGCAGGCGAGCAGTACTTC
TRBD1 . TRBJ1-5 TRBV7-6 CASSEGQGINQPQHF TGTGCCAGCAGCGAGGGACAGGGCATCAATCAGCCCCAGCATTTT
. . TRBJ2-1 TRBV6-5 CASSPGAGYNEQFF TGTGCCAGCAGTCCGGGGGCGGGATACAATGAGCAGTTCTTC
TRBD2 . TRBJ2-1 TRBV9 CASSLTTSGYNEQFF TGTGCCAGCAGCTTAACCACTAGCGGCTACAATGAGCAGTTCTTC
TRBD1 . TRBJ2-2 TRBV9 CASSAGTGVAGELFF TGTGCCAGCAGCGCCGGGACAGGTGTTGCCGGGGAGCTGTTTTTT
. . TRBJ2-7 TRBV19 CASSPISLGPEQYF TGTGCCAGTAGTCCCATATCACTAGGGCCAGAGCAGTACTTC
. . TRBJ2-5 TRBV4-3 CASSQGAGETQYF TGCGCCAGCAGCCAAGGGGCAGGGGAGACCCAGTACTTC
TRBD1 . TRBJ2-7 TRBV19 CASSILDRGPHEQYF TGTGCCAGTAGTATACTAGACAGGGGCCCCCACGAGCAGTACTTC
TRBD2 . TRBJ2-1 TRBV9 CASSVAGTSGGSSYNEQFF TGTGCCAGCAGCGTAGCAGGGACTAGCGGGGGGTCCTCCTACAATGAGCAGTTCTTC
. . TRBJ1-1 TRBV7-2 CASSLVAMNTEAFF TGTGCCAGCAGCTTAGTAGCAATGAACACTGAAGCTTTCTTT
TRBD1 . TRBJ2-7 TRBV19 CASSTDRGLRYEQYF TGTGCCAGTAGCACGGACAGGGGGCTACGGTACGAGCAGTACTTC
. once TRBJ1-3 TRBV18 CASSPGLQGPGNTIYF TGTGCCAGCTCACCAGGACTTCAGGGGCCCGGAAACACCATATATTTT
. . TRBJ1-1 TRBV29-1 CSVKGDTEAFF TGCAGCGTTAAGGGGGACACTGAAGCTTTCTTT
. . TRBJ1-6 TRBV9 CASSLEMGTYNSPLHF TGTGCCAGCAGCTTAGAGATGGGAACCTATAATTCACCCCTCCACTTT
TRBD1 once TRBJ2-4 TRBV5-7 CASSLRGLAKNIQYF TGTGCCAGCAGCTTGAGGGGGCTAGCCAAAAACATTCAGTACTTC
. . TRBJ2-3 TRBV7-2 CASSFAGTRDPIVPDTQYF TGTGCCAGCAGCTTTGCTGGAACTCGGGACCCCATTGTCCCAGATACGCAGTATTTT